These T cell receptor beta chains were read from a single sample in a study of shared clonotypes between healthy human individuals. TCRdb keeps only in-frame clones here, not all; method: immunoSEQ multiplex PCR. The sample holds just over 2,000,000 clones, roughly 96% seen once. Specimen: naive CD4+ T cells sorted from blood. These receptor sequences come from a young man in good health. CDR3s include the opening cysteine and the closing phenylalanine or tryptophan. A D gene is named only where the DNA matches it firmly. Rows give clone size only sometimes, using once, few, many, or a class for an expanded clone.

once	TRBV18	-	TRBJ1-2	TGTGCCAGCTCACCAGCACCGGACCCAGATTATGGCTACACCTTC	CASSPAPDPDYGYTF
-	TRBV7-8	-	TRBJ1-1	TGTGCCAGCAGCCTTAGGTCTGGGAAGGGGTCTGCCACTGAAGCTTTCTTT	CASSLRSGKGSATEAFF
-	TRBV10-3	-	TRBJ1-5	TGTGCCATCAGTGAGTCGGGGGAGAATCAGCCCCAGCATTTT	CAISESGENQPQHF
-	TRBV7-2	-	TRBJ2-7	TGTGCCAGCAGCTCCTTCGAAGGCGAGCAGTACTTC	CASSSFEGEQYF
-	TRBV7-8	-	TRBJ1-1	TGTGCCAGCAGCTTGAAGACTGAAGCTTTCTTT	CASSLKTEAFF
-	TRBV10-3	TRBD2	TRBJ2-3	TGTGCCATCTTGAGCGGACTAGCAGCTACGCAGTATTTT	CAILSGLAATQYF
-	TRBV5-6	TRBD1	TRBJ1-6	TGTGCCAGCAGCAACGGGACAGGGGCTTCCTATAATTCACCCCTCCACTTT	CASSNGTGASYNSPLHF
-	TRBV12-2	-	TRBJ2-1	TGTGCAAGTCGCTTCAAAGCCTATGAGCAGTTCTTC	CASRFKAYEQFF
-	TRBV14	-	TRBJ2-7	TGTGCCAGCAGCCGAGACTCCCAGTCCTACGAGCAGTACTTC	CASSRDSQSYEQYF
once	TRBV7-2	TRBD2	TRBJ2-1	TGTGCCAGCAGCTTCAATGGGGCGGGAGTTCACAATGAGCAGTTCTTC	CASSFNGAGVHNEQFF
-	TRBV5-1	-	TRBJ2-3	TGCGCCAGCAGCCGCCAGACGGACCTTAGCACAGATACGCAGTATTTT	CASSRQTDLSTDTQYF
-	TRBV5-1	TRBD2	TRBJ2-1	TGCGCCAGCAGCTTGGAGTCTAGCGGTTACAATGAGCAGTTCTTC	CASSLESSGYNEQFF
-	TRBV11-2	-	TRBJ1-4	TGTGCCAGCAGCTTAGGACAGGCCCGTAATGAAAAACTGTTTTTT	CASSLGQARNEKLFF
-	TRBV7-9	-	TRBJ1-6	TGTGCCAGCAGCGAAGATGCTCTTCAGACCCTCCACTTT	CASSEDALQTLHF
-	TRBV5-1	-	TRBJ2-7	TGCGCCAGCAGCTTGTCCCTACCCTACGAGCAGTACTTC	CASSLSLPYEQYF
-	TRBV5-1	-	TRBJ2-5	TGCGCCAGCAGCACCTTAACAGGGCCCCAAGAGACCCAGTACTTC	CASSTLTGPQETQYF
-	TRBV28	TRBD1	TRBJ2-1	TGTGCCAGCACCGAAGCAGGACAGGCCTACAATGAGCAGTTCTTC	CASTEAGQAYNEQFF
-	TRBV19	-	TRBJ2-2	TGTGCCAGTATGTCGCCCCGTACTAGCACCACCGGGGAGCTGTTTTTT	CASMSPRTSTTGELFF
-	TRBV6-5	-	TRBJ2-7	TGTGCCAGCAGTGAAGTGAAGGGTATAGGAGAGCAGTACTTC	CASSEVKGIGEQYF
-	TRBV11-2	-	TRBJ1-1	TGTGCCAGCAGCCTCCATTGGATGGGGGCCACTGAAGCTTTCTTT	CASSLHWMGATEAFF
-	TRBV7-2	-	TRBJ2-4	TGTGCCAGCAGCTCCAACAGGGACGACATTCAGTACTTC	CASSSNRDDIQYF
-	TRBV25-1	-	TRBJ1-1	TGTGCCAGCAGTGTAGCGGGGCTGAACACTGAAGCTTTCTTT	CASSVAGLNTEAFF
-	TRBV7-9	TRBD1	TRBJ1-2	TGTGCCAGCAGCTTAGCGCTGACAGGGGTTGGCGGCTACACCTTC	CASSLALTGVGGYTF
-	TRBV29-1	-	TRBJ2-3	TGCAGCGTTGGTTTCGAGGGACCCTCGGATACGCAGTATTTT	CSVGFEGPSDTQYF
-	TRBV18	-	TRBJ2-5	TGTGCCAGCTCACTTTGGGAGTACCAAGAGACCCAGTACTTC	CASSLWEYQETQYF
-	TRBV7-8	-	TRBJ1-5	TGTGCCAGCAGCTTTCTGGGACTCAATAGCAATCAGCCCCAGCATTTT	CASSFLGLNSNQPQHF
-	TRBV6-5	TRBD1	TRBJ1-4	TGTGCCAGCAGCTCTTCGACAGGGAGGAATGAAAAACTGTTTTTT	CASSSSTGRNEKLFF
-	TRBV19	-	TRBJ2-2	TGTGCCAGTAGTACCCAAGGCAGGATGACCGGGGAGCTGTTTTTT	CASSTQGRMTGELFF
-	TRBV10-3	-	TRBJ2-7	TGTGCCATCTCGGACAGCTCCAACTACGAGCAGTACTTC	CAISDSSNYEQYF